This entry lists 27 T cell receptor beta chains sequenced from one sample in a study of OX40 agonist ivuxolimab in advanced cancers. Method: immunoSEQ multiplex PCR; TCRdb's copy keeps in-frame clones and lacks some. The sample consists of tens of thousands of clones, just under 90% of them appearing once. This specimen was CD4+ or CD8+ T cells sorted from blood, taken in a trial of the OX40 agonist ivuxolimab. All receptors come from an adult with an advanced solid tumor such as melanoma, head and neck, liver or kidney cancer.

J is TRBJ2-1 and V is TRBV19; 8 positions match TRBD1. Germline V CDR1 and CDR2: LNHDA, SQIVND (reference sequence). The CDR3 runs 17 residues. The V segment lost 1 base and the J segment 1 base; nucleotides outside the gene matches: 6. The CDR3 protein is CASSIGAGQGSYNEQFF. The CDR3 DNA reads as TGTGCCAGTAGTATAGGGGCCGGACAGGGATCCTACAATGAGCAGTTCTTC.

This chain links TRBV21-1 with TRBJ1-1; TRBD1, the table's D call, lacks a check against the DNA. TRBV21-1 is recorded as a pseudogene. CDR3 length equals 14 residues. CDR3 DNA: TGTGCCAGCAGCAAAACGACAAAAAATCATGAAGCTTTCTTT. Its translation is CASSKTTKNHEAFF.

This chain uses TRBV28 with TRBJ1-5; D perhaps matches TRBD1 (5 bases). The CDR3 totals 16 residues. Germline V gives CDR1 MDHEN, CDR2 SYDVKM. The V and J ends lost 3 bases and 4 bases respectively, with 16 bases between them. As DNA, the CDR3 is TGTGCCAGCAGTTTGGAGTTTCAGGGTCGGAATCAGCCCCAGCATTTT. Its protein is CASSLEFQGRNQPQHF.

The chain uses TRBV2 and TRBJ1-4, with 7 bases that match TRBD1. Germline loops: CDR1 SNHLY, CDR2 FYNNEI. Trimming at V came to 6 bases and at J to 5 bases, leaving 9 bases not matched to a gene. This CDR3 has 15 residues. The CDR3, as DNA: TGTGCCAGCAGCCCCTTGACAGGGCGAAATGAAAAACTGTTTTTT. Translation gives CASSPLTGRNEKLFF.

The chain combines TRBV4-1 with TRBJ1-1, with D unresolved. CDR3 size: 12 residues. Germline CDR1 is MGHRA and CDR2 is YSYEKL. The V and J ends lost 2 bases and 1 base respectively, with 2 bases between them. The CDR3 loop reads CASSQQNTEAFF. The CDR3 coding sequence is TGCGCCAGCAGCCAACAGAACACTGAAGCTTTCTTT.

With regard to this clone: Other DNA sequences of this sample code for an identical CDR3. The chain combines TRBV7-9 with TRBJ1-2; D call uncertain. Per germline, CDR1 SEHNR and CDR2 FQNEAQ (reference sequence). V gave up 3 bases and J gave up 7 bases, with 9 bases separating them. The CDR3 covers 12 residues. The DNA for the CDR3 is TGTGCCAGCAGCTTCAGAGGCGGTGGCTACACCTTC. As protein: CASSFRGGGYTF.

The rearrangement uses TRBV4-1 and TRBJ1-3; TRBD1 agrees at 7 bases. The V segment lost 4 bases and the J segment 4 bases; nucleotides outside the gene matches: 16. CDR3 size: 18 residues. Germline CDR1 reads MGHRA; CDR2 reads YSYEKL. The CDR3 coding sequence is TGCGCCAGCAGCCCACCACCGGGACAGCGGGCGGGAGGAAACACCATATATTTT. This translates into CASSPPPGQRAGGNTIYF.

The V gene is TRBV5-1, the J gene TRBJ2-1, with 13 bases that match TRBD2. This CDR3 spans 17 amino acids. V lost 5 bases and J lost 5; bases outside the gene matches: 10. CDR1 SGHRS and CDR2 YFSETQ come from the germline V gene. In DNA, the CDR3 is TGCGCCAGCAGACCACGACTAGCGGGAGGTACAAACAATGAGCAGTTCTTC. Translated, it gives CASRPRLAGGTNNEQFF.

The V gene is TRBV7-2, the J gene TRBJ2-1, with TRBD2 matching 7 bases. Germline CDR1 SGHTA, CDR2 FQGNSA. The CDR3 contains 16 residues. V lost 1 base, J lost 4 bases, and 7 bases stayed unmatched. The CDR3 here is CASSLVASGDYNEQFF. CDR3 DNA sequence: TGTGCCAGCAGCTTAGTGGCTAGCGGAGATTACAATGAGCAGTTCTTC.

The chain joins TRBV30 to TRBJ2-2; D not certain. The CDR3 is 13 residues long. The V gene's germline CDR1 is GTSNPN and CDR2 SVGIG (reference sequence). The V end lost 5 bases, the J end lost 3 bases, and 10 bases lay between the germline ends. CDR3 residues: CAWAPLHTGELFF. The CDR3 DNA sequence: TGTGCCTGGGCCCCGCTGCACACCGGGGAGCTGTTTTTT. Based on the CDR3 plus reference TRBV30 and TRBJ2-2, the full variable domain is SQTIHQWPATLVQPVGSPLSLECTVEGTSNPNLYWYRQAAGRGLQLLFYSVGIGQISSEVPQNLSASRPQDRQFILSSKKLLLSDSGFYLCAWAPLHTGELFFGEGSRLTVL.

The genes are TRBV20-1 and TRBJ2-1, with D uncertain. The CDR3 is made up of 11 amino acids. Germline V gene lookup returns CDR1 DFQATT and CDR2 SNEGSKA (reference sequence). The CDR3 sequence: CSRRVYNEQFF. DNA of the CDR3: TGCAGCCGCCGAGTTTACAATGAGCAGTTCTTC.

The chain has TRBV5-4 and TRBJ2-7, with 11 bases aligning to TRBD1. Germline V gives CDR1 SGHNT, CDR2 YYREEE (reference sequence). V trimming: 1 base; J trimming: 9 bases; junction bases outside the gene matches: 15. The CDR3 covers 17 residues. The CDR3 protein is CASSLSVTGQGGEGQYF. As DNA, the CDR3 is TGTGCCAGCAGCTTGAGTGTTACGGGACAGGGGGGTGAAGGGCAGTACTTC.

The V call is TRBV7-9, the J call TRBJ1-1; TRBD1 aligns across 7 bases. There are 14 residues in the CDR3. Germline V CDR1 and CDR2: SEHNR, FQNEAQ (reference sequence). Unmatched junction bases numbered 16, after V lost 5 bases and J lost 13 bases. The CDR3 loop reads CASSPGVAGQSVFF. CDR3 coding DNA: TGTGCCAGCAGCCCCGGGGTAGCGGGACAGTCCGTTTTCTTT.

The chain has TRBV5-6 and TRBJ1-2; D ambiguous. The CDR3 consists of 18 residues. The V end lost 1 base, the J end lost 3 bases, and 22 bases lay between the germline ends. The germline V gene encodes CDR1 SGHDT and CDR2 YYEEEE. The CDR3 coding sequence is TGTGCCAGCAGCTTGTGGGGATGGGCCTCCCGTACCGACTATGGCTACACCTTC. This codes for CASSLWGWASRTDYGYTF.

V and J are TRBV7-9 and TRBJ2-3; D assignment may be TRBD1 or TRBD2 (5 bases each). CDR1 and CDR2 from the germline V gene are SEHNR and FQNEAQ (reference sequence). V was cut by 11 bases and J by 8 bases, with 23 bases left in between. The CDR3 extends over 14 amino acids. This CDR3 reads CAALGAQGPRTQYF. The CDR3 DNA is TGTGCCGCCCTCGGGGCGCAGGGCCCTCGTACGCAGTATTTT.

The chain employs TRBV2 and TRBJ1-3; unclear D gene. Trimming stripped 1 base from V and 8 bases from J, with 12 bases between. The CDR3 extends over 14 amino acids. CDR1 SNHLY and CDR2 FYNNEI come from the germline V gene. CDR3 protein: CASSEESRGDTIYF. For the CDR3, the DNA is TGTGCCAGCAGTGAAGAATCGAGAGGAGACACCATATATTTT.

The CDR3 DNA sequence: TGTGCCAGCAGGCTAGCGGGGGGCTCGATCTACGAGCAGTACTTC. This encodes CASRLAGGSIYEQYF. The chain couples TRBV6-1 to TRBJ2-7; TRBD2 aligns across 11 bases. V was pared by 6 bases and J by 3 bases, with 7 bases of the junction left unmatched. The germline V gene has CDR1 MNHNS and CDR2 SASEGT. The CDR3 is 15 residues long.

The V gene is TRBV27, the J gene TRBJ2-3; TRBD1 might be the D (6 bases). V gave up 1 base and J gave up 6 bases, with 14 bases separating them. Germline CDR1 reads MNHEY; CDR2 reads SMNVEV (reference sequence). The CDR3 is 15 amino acids. CDR3: CASSLWGTRPDTQYF. DNA for the CDR3: TGTGCCAGCAGTTTATGGGGGACACGTCCGGATACGCAGTATTTT.

The chain employs TRBV21-1 and TRBJ2-1; TRBD2 reflects the table's D call only, with no check against the DNA. TRBV21-1 is tagged as a pseudogene. The CDR3 sequence is 20 residues long. The CDR3 sequence is CAREGGVGTVLAGSYNEQFF. DNA of the CDR3: TGTGCCAGGGAAGGGGGAGTCGGGACGGTACTAGCGGGATCCTACAATGAGCAGTTCTTC.

The V call is TRBV6-1, the J call TRBJ2-7; the D is unclear. Per the germline V gene, CDR1 is MNHNS and CDR2 is SASEGT. The CDR3 spans 12 residues. Trimming removed 7 bases from V and 5 bases from J, with 12 bases in between. CDR3 amino acids: CASTLGSDEQYF. DNA for the CDR3: TGTGCCAGCACCCTCGGATCGGACGAGCAGTACTTC.

The chain joins TRBV6-1 to TRBJ2-3, with a tentative D call TRBD2 (6 bases). Germline CDR1 reads MNHNS; CDR2 reads SASEGT. The CDR3 totals 13 residues. Trimming pared 3 bases from V and 6 bases from J, leaving 10 bases between. The CDR3 loop reads CASSDGLFDTQYF. The CDR3 bases are TGTGCCAGCAGTGACGGACTATTTGATACGCAGTATTTT.

The table lists this clone with a few counts. J is TRBJ2-1 and V is TRBV15; a possible D gene is TRBD2 (5 bases). The CDR3 length is 12 residues. From germline, CDR1 is LNHNV and CDR2 YYDKDF (reference sequence). V was pared by 1 base and J by 9 bases, with 7 bases between. CDR3 residues: CATSRAEGEQFF. The CDR3 DNA reads TGTGCCACCAGCAGAGCCGAGGGTGAGCAGTTCTTC.

The table lists this clone with a count of one. The chain employs TRBV2 and TRBJ2-7; D not resolved. Trimming removed 7 bases from V and 0 bases from J, with 25 bases in between. Germline lookup yields CDR1 SNHLY and CDR2 FYNNEI. This CDR3 is built from 18 residues. CDR3 residues: CASTLDRARTRSSYEQYF. CDR3 in DNA: TGTGCCAGCACTTTGGACCGAGCGCGAACGCGTAGCTCCTACGAGCAGTACTTC.

V usage is TRBV4-1 and J usage is TRBJ2-7; 7 bases agree with TRBD1. The CDR3 spans 15 residues. Germline V CDR1 and CDR2: MGHRA, YSYEKL. V trimming: 0 bases; J trimming: 3 bases; junction bases outside the gene matches: 5. CDR3 amino acids: CASSQDWGQNYEQYF. For the CDR3, the DNA is TGCGCCAGCAGCCAAGATTGGGGACAGAACTACGAGCAGTACTTC.

This chain uses TRBV5-1 with TRBJ2-3; D is possibly TRBD1 (5 bases). V was cut by 4 bases and J by 1 base, with 10 bases left in between. This CDR3 comprises 14 residues. Per the germline V gene, CDR1 is SGHRS and CDR2 is YFSETQ. CDR3 in DNA: TGCGCCAGCAGCCCTGGGGCGGGCACAGATACGCAGTATTTT. Residues: CASSPGAGTDTQYF.

This sequence joins TRBV9 and TRBJ2-2; D call uncertain. The CDR3 covers 12 residues. The V and J ends lost 0 bases and 8 bases respectively, with 5 bases between them. Germline V gene lookup returns CDR1 SGDLS and CDR2 YYNGEE. DNA of the CDR3: TGTGCCAGCAGCGTAGCGTTAGGGGAGCTGTTTTTT. Its translation: CASSVALGELFF.

J is TRBJ2-3 and V is TRBV7-8; D gene uncertain. Trimming removed 3 bases from V and 8 bases from J, with 6 bases in between. This CDR3 is 11 amino acids long. The germline gives CDR1 SGHVS, CDR2 FQNEAQ. CDR3 loop: CASSFSGTQYF. The CDR3 coding sequence is TGTGCCAGCAGCTTTAGTGGTACGCAGTATTTT.